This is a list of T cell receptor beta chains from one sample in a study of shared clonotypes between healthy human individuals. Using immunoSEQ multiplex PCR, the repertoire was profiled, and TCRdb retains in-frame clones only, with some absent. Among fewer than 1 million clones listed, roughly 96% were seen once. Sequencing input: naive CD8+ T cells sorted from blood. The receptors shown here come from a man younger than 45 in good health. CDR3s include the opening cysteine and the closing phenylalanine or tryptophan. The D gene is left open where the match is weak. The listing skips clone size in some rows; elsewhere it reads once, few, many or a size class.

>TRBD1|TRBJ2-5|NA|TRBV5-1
CASSSWGTVQETQYF
TGCGCCAGCAGCTCATGGGGGACAGTTCAAGAGACCCAGTACTTC
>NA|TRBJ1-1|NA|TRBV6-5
CASTSGGTEAFF
TGTGCCAGCACTTCCGGGGGTACTGAAGCTTTCTTT
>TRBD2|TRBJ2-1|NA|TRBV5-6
CASSLVGLADYNEQFF
TGTGCCAGCAGCTTGGTTGGACTAGCGGACTACAATGAGCAGTTCTTC
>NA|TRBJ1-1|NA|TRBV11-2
CASSFRGFTEAFF
TGTGCCAGCAGCTTTAGGGGGTTCACTGAAGCTTTCTTT
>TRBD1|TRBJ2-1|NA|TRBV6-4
CASSDSDRGYNEQFF
TGTGCCAGCAGTGACTCGGACAGGGGTTACAATGAGCAGTTCTTC
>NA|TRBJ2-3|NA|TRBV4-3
CASSQEAVRVSSTDTQYF
TGCGCCAGCAGCCAAGAAGCTGTGCGGGTATCCAGCACAGATACGCAGTATTTT
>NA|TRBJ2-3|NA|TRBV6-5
CASSSNIAFSTDTQYF
TGTGCCAGCAGTTCGAACATAGCGTTCAGCACAGATACGCAGTATTTT
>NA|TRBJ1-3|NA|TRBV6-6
CASLGGNTIYF
TGTGCCAGCCTTGGGGGAAACACCATATATTTT
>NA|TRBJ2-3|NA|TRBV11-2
CASSLDLPDTQYF
TGTGCCAGCAGCTTAGATCTTCCGGATACGCAGTATTTT
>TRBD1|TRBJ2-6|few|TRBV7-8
CASVRTGSHSGANVLTF
TGTGCCAGCGTAAGGACAGGTAGCCACTCTGGGGCCAACGTCCTGACTTTC
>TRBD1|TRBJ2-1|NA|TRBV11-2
CASSFTPGGAKGHNEQFF
TGTGCCAGCAGCTTTACGCCAGGGGGTGCGAAGGGGCACAATGAGCAGTTCTTC
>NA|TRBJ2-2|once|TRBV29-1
CSVEFRGALNTGELFF
TGCAGCGTTGAGTTTCGGGGCGCCCTTAACACCGGGGAGCTGTTTTTT
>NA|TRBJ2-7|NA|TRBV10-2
CASSESSVYEQYF
TGCGCCAGCAGTGAGTCGAGCGTCTACGAGCAGTACTTC
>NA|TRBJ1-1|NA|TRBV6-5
CASRLYGTVNTEAFF
TGTGCCAGCAGACTTTACGGGACGGTGAACACTGAAGCTTTCTTT
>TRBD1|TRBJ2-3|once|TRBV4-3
CASSQAGTGYSDTQYF
TGCGCCAGCAGCCAAGCCGGGACAGGTTATTCCGATACGCAGTATTTT
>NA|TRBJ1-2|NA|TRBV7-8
CASSLGPWTAREGGYTF
TGTGCCAGCAGCTTAGGACCTTGGACAGCCCGTGAGGGTGGCTACACCTTC
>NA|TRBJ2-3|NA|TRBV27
CASSLSLEDTQYF
TGTGCCAGCAGTTTATCATTAGAAGATACGCAGTATTTT
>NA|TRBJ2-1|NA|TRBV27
CASIRGAEQFF
TGTGCCAGCATCCGAGGGGCCGAGCAGTTCTTC
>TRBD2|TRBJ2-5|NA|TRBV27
CASSSDAFGGRGETQYF
TGTGCCAGCAGTTCCGACGCCTTCGGCGGGAGAGGAGAGACCCAGTACTTC
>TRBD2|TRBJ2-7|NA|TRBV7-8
CASRQGLAGGASYEQYF
TGTGCCAGCAGACAAGGACTAGCGGGAGGGGCCTCCTACGAGCAGTACTTC
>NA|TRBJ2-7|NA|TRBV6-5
CASSYGIGVYEQYF
TGTGCCAGCAGTTACGGCATTGGGGTCTACGAGCAGTACTTC
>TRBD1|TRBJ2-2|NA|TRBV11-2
CASSQRDRGITGELFF
TGTGCCAGCAGTCAGAGGGACAGGGGGATCACCGGGGAGCTGTTTTTT
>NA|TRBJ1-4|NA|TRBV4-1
CASSQDVLVNEKLFF
TGCGCCAGCAGCCAAGACGTCCTAGTAAATGAAAAACTGTTTTTT
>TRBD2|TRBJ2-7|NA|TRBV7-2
CASSLAYGGRILYEQYF
TGTGCCAGCAGCTTAGCGTACGGCGGGAGAATTTTGTACGAGCAGTACTTC
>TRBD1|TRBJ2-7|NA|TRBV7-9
CASSLVVRTGVDEQYF
TGTGCCAGCAGCTTAGTTGTCCGGACAGGGGTTGACGAGCAGTACTTC
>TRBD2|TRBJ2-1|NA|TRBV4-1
CASSFLAGQSSYNEQFF
TGCGCCAGCAGCTTTTTAGCGGGCCAAAGCTCCTACAATGAGCAGTTCTTC
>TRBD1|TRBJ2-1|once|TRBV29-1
CSVWDRLTSGSEQFF
TGCAGCGTTTGGGACAGGCTTACATCTGGGAGTGAGCAGTTCTTC
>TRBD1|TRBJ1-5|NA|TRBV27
CASSLNRGHQPQHF
TGTGCCAGCAGTCTAAACAGGGGCCATCAGCCCCAGCATTTT
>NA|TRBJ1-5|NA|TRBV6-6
CASSYGRGPQHF
TGTGCCAGCAGTTACGGCCGGGGGCCCCAGCATTTT
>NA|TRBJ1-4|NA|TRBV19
CASSITAGLDGEKLFF
TGTGCCAGTAGTATAACAGCGGGGCTGGATGGGGAAAAACTGTTTTTT
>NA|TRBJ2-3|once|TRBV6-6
CASSPTDSGGDTQYF
TGTGCCAGCAGTCCGACTGATTCTGGAGGAGATACGCAGTATTTT
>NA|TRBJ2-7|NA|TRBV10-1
CASSVTVGYEQYF
TGCGCCAGCAGTGTGACTGTGGGTTACGAGCAGTACTTC
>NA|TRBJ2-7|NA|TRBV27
CASGRRALSYEQYF
TGTGCCAGCGGACGCAGAGCACTCTCCTACGAGCAGTACTTC
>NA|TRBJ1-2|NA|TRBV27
CASRPRVGGYGYTF
TGTGCCAGCAGACCGAGGGTAGGTGGATATGGCTACACCTTC
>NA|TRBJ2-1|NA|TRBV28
CASSFGGLGEQFF
TGTGCCAGCAGTTTTGGGGGGCTTGGTGAGCAGTTCTTC
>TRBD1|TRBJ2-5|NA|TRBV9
CASSADRALQETQYF
TGTGCCAGCAGCGCTGACAGGGCGCTCCAAGAGACCCAGTACTTC
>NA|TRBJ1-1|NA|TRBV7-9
CASSSMPGKYSEAFF
TGTGCCAGCAGCTCGATGCCCGGCAAATACTCTGAAGCTTTCTTT
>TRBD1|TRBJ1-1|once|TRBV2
CARPGTANEMNTEAFF
TGTGCCAGACCCGGGACAGCAAACGAGATGAACACTGAAGCTTTCTTT
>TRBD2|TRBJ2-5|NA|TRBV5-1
CASVPPSGSSETQYF
TGCGCCAGCGTACCCCCTAGCGGGAGTTCGGAGACCCAGTACTTC
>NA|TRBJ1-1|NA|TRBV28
CASSFRQTSTEAFF
TGTGCCAGCAGTTTTCGTCAGACTTCCACTGAAGCTTTCTTT
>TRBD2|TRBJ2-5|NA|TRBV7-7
CASSLGLAEETQYF
TGTGCTAGCAGCTTAGGACTAGCGGAAGAGACCCAGTACTTC
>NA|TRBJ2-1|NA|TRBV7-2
CASSLNHRNEQFF
TGTGCCAGCAGCTTAAATCACCGCAATGAGCAGTTCTTC
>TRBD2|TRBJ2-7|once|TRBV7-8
CASSLYTREGVYEQYF
TGTGCCAGCAGCTTATATACGCGGGAGGGCGTATACGAGCAGTACTTC
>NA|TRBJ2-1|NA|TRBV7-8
CASSPVASVSSYNEQFF
TGTGCCAGCAGTCCCGTGGCTAGCGTGAGCTCCTACAATGAGCAGTTCTTC
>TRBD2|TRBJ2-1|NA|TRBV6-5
CASSYSTSGGGEQFF
TGTGCCAGCAGTTACTCGACTAGCGGGGGCGGTGAGCAGTTCTTC
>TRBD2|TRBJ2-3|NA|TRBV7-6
CASSPWASGRPDTQYF
TGTGCCAGCAGCCCCTGGGCTAGCGGTCGGCCAGATACGCAGTATTTT
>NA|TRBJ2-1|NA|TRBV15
CATSTSSTGLSSYNEQFF
TGTGCCACCAGCACCAGCTCCACCGGGCTAAGCTCCTACAATGAGCAGTTCTTC
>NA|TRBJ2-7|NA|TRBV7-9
CASSPPPAYEQYF
TGTGCCAGCAGCCCGCCCCCCGCTTACGAGCAGTACTTC
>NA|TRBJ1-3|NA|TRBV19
CASSEHSGNTIYF
TGTGCCAGTAGTGAACACTCTGGAAACACCATATATTTT
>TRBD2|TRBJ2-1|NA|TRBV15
CATSRRAGGNNEQFF
TGTGCCACCAGCAGACGAGCGGGAGGAAACAATGAGCAGTTCTTC
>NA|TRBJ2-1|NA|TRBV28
CASSLLQTLEHNEQFF
TGTGCCAGCAGTTTACTTCAGACACTAGAGCACAATGAGCAGTTCTTC
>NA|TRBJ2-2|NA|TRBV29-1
CSVKDRGTGELFF
TGCAGCGTGAAGGACAGAGGAACCGGGGAGCTGTTTTTT
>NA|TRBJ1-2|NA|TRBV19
CASSTRTRGLRYGYTF
TGTGCCAGTAGTACCCGCACGAGGGGCTTGAGGTATGGCTACACCTTC
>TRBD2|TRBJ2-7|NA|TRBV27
CASSFITSGRNEQYF
TGTGCCAGCAGTTTCATAACTAGCGGGAGGAACGAGCAGTACTTC
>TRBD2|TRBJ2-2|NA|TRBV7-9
CASNPPGLAGAGSGELFF
TGTGCCAGCAACCCCCCGGGGCTAGCGGGAGCCGGGTCCGGGGAGCTGTTTTTT